This T cell receptor beta chain is from a study of spatial heterogeneity in lung cancer. Study in general: Fewer alpha-chain than beta-chain sequences were consistently detected.

The CDR3 totals 11 residues. The germline V and J ends were trimmed by 5 bases and 7 bases, with 8 bases remaining between them. The study tagged each TCR cDNA molecule with a unique molecular identifier. TCRdb independently ran MiXCR on the 5' RACE reads; one entry per CDR3 protein. The sample lists about 23,000 distinct CDR3 sequences, 3% to 3.5% seen once, with 25% to 30% in the top ten. Time point indicated: sample taken at primary tumor resection. TCRs were sequenced from unsorted whole RNA of tumor, nontumor lung or PBMC. The donors, fewer than 95 patients with untreated early-stage non-small cell lung cancer, provided the samples. This clonotype has a count of ten or more.

The chain carries TRBV12-3 or TRBV12-4 and TRBJ1-1; perhaps TRBD1 as D (5 bases). The source was PBMCs, collected at surgery. The clonotype comes from a female donor with early-stage non-small cell lung cancer. The CDR3 region has the DNA TGTGCCAGCAGTCAGGGTTTTGAAGCTTTCTTT. Translated: CASSQGFEAFF.